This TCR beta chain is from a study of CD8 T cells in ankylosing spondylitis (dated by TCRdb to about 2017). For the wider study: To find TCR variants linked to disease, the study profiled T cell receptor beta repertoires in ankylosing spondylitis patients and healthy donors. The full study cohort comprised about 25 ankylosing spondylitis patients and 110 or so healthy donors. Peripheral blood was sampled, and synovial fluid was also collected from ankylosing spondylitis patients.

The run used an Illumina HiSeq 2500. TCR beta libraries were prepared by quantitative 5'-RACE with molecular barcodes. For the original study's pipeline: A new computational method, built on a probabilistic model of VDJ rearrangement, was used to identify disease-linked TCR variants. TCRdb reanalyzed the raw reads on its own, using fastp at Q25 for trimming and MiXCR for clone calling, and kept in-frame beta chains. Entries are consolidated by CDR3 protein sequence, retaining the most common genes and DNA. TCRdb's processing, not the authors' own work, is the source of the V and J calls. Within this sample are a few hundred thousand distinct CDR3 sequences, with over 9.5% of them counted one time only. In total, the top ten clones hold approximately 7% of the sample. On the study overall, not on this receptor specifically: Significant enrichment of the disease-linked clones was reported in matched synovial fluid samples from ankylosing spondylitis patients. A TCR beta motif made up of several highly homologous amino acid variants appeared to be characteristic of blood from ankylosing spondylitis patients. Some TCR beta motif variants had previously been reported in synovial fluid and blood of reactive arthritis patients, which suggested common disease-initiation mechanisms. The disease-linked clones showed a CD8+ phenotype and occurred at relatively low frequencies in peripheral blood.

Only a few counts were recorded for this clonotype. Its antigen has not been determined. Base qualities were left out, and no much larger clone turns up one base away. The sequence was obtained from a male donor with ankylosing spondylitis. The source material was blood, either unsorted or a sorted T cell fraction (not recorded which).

The CDR3 corresponds to CSPGTGALDEQFF. The sequenced DNA: TGCAGCCCCGGGACAGGGGCTTTAGATGAGCAGTTCTTC. The chain is made from TRBV20-1 and TRBJ2-1; TRBD1 matches 10 bases in the middle. From its cysteine to its phenylalanine, the CDR3 spans 13 amino acids. Just CDR3 DNA is preserved here, 39 bases in frame from base 1. The germline V gene (reference sequence) specifies DFQATT as CDR1 and SNEGSKA as CDR2.